Listed below are T cell receptor beta chains from one sample, sequenced in a study of identical twins. TCRdb reprocessed the 5' RACE reads with MiXCR, giving one entry per CDR3 protein. The sample includes 250,000 or so distinct CDR3 sequences, about 9% of them seen just once. The data also belong to a second study, concerning yellow fever vaccine responses in identical twins.

The specimen was CD8+ T cells sorted from blood. The receptors come from a woman aged 18-29 years in good health. CDR3s include the opening cysteine and the closing phenylalanine or tryptophan. D genes are given only for firm matches. Size tells how often a clone was seen (once, few, many) or the class of an expanded clone, and some rows leave it out.

15,TRBD2,TRBV10-2,TRBJ2-3,few,CASRWEAGGEGTQYF,TGCGCCAGCAGGTGGGAAGCGGGAGGAGAGGGTACGCAGTATTTT
15,TRBD1,TRBV27,TRBJ2-7,.,CANSPRGQGSHEQYF,TGTGCCAACAGTCCCCGGGGACAGGGGTCCCACGAGCAGTACTTC
13,.,TRBV6-1,TRBJ1-1,.,CASRTTMNTEAFF,TGTGCCAGCAGGACTACTATGAACACTGAAGCTTTCTTT
14,.,TRBV12-3/TRBV12-4,TRBJ2-1,many,CASSLVAEDNEQFF,TGTGCCAGCAGTTTAGTGGCAGAAGACAATGAGCAGTTCTTC
14,TRBD1,TRBV13,TRBJ2-7,.,CASSGRQGMYEQYF,TGTGCCAGCAGCGGCCGACAGGGTATGTACGAGCAGTACTTC
12,TRBD1,TRBV7-9,TRBJ2-7,.,CASSLAGTGPFF,TGTGCCAGCAGCTTAGCCGGGACAGGGCCCTTCTTC
15,.,TRBV7-9,TRBJ2-7,.,CASGPQRSGSYEQYF,TGTGCCAGCGGTCCACAAAGGAGCGGTTCCTACGAGCAGTACTTC
14,.,TRBV7-8,TRBJ2-3,many,CASSLVVNTDTQYF,TGTGCCAGCAGCTTAGTGGTCAACACAGATACGCAGTATTTT
12,TRBD2,TRBV20-1,TRBJ2-1,few,CSAARLALEQFF,TGCAGTGCTGCGCGACTAGCGCTTGAGCAGTTCTTC
13,.,TRBV10-3,TRBJ2-1,.,CAIRVDVGNEQFF,TGTGCCATCAGGGTCGACGTCGGCAATGAGCAGTTCTTC
13,.,TRBV12-3/TRBV12-4,TRBJ2-7,many,CASSFQDFYEQYF,TGTGCCAGCAGTTTTCAGGATTTCTACGAGCAGTACTTC
16,TRBD2,TRBV20-1,TRBJ2-1,few,CSARPQLAGVYNEQFF,TGCAGTGCTCGACCCCAACTAGCGGGGGTCTACAATGAGCAGTTCTTC
16,TRBD1,TRBV7-9,TRBJ2-7,many,CASSLRPGTGLSEQYF,TGTGCCAGCAGCCTACGCCCCGGGACAGGACTATCCGAGCAGTACTTC
14,TRBD1,TRBV4-3,TRBJ2-7,few,CASSRGQGGYEQYF,TGCGCCAGCAGCCGAGGACAGGGTGGCTACGAGCAGTACTTC
15,TRBD2,TRBV6-1,TRBJ2-7,many,CASSDTGGSSYEQYF,TGTGCCAGCAGTGATACGGGAGGGAGCTCCTACGAGCAGTACTTC
13,.,TRBV9,TRBJ2-3,.,CASSVVGKDTQYF,TGTGCCAGCAGCGTAGTGGGGAAGGATACGCAGTATTTT
14,.,TRBV6-4,TRBJ2-1,.,CASSEAERHNEQFF,TGTGCCAGCAGTGAAGCGGAGCGGCACAATGAGCAGTTCTTC
15,.,TRBV14,TRBJ2-3,.,CASSQERLYSDTQYF,TGTGCCAGCAGCCAAGAGAGGCTGTATTCAGATACGCAGTATTTT
14,.,TRBV24-1,TRBJ2-1,many,CATSELGSTGEQFF,TGTGCCACCAGTGAGCTCGGGAGTACGGGGGAGCAGTTCTTC
17,TRBD1,TRBV20-1,TRBJ2-1,many,CSSQARDTGTGDNEQFF,TGCAGTTCTCAAGCGCGCGACACCGGGACAGGGGACAATGAGCAGTTCTTC
16,TRBD2,TRBV28,TRBJ2-1,.,CASSLIPSGSTDEQFF,TGTGCCAGCAGTTTAATCCCTAGCGGGAGTACGGATGAGCAGTTCTTC
14,.,TRBV29-1,TRBJ2-1,.,CSVQMDSSYNEQFF,TGCAGCGTACAAATGGACAGCTCCTACAATGAGCAGTTCTTC
16,TRBD2,TRBV2,TRBJ2-1,.,CASSEFWRGRNNEQFF,TGTGCCAGCAGTGAATTTTGGCGGGGGAGAAACAATGAGCAGTTCTTC
14,.,TRBV27,TRBJ2-5,many,CASSSLQGQETQYF,TGTGCCAGCAGTTCCCTACAGGGTCAAGAGACCCAGTACTTC
14,TRBD2,TRBV7-2,TRBJ2-1,few,CASSLMTSGNEQFF,TGTGCCAGCAGCTTAATGACTAGCGGGAATGAGCAGTTCTTC
17,.,TRBV29-1,TRBJ1-2,many,CSVVGTKMDSPYYGYTF,TGCAGCGTTGTCGGCACGAAGATGGACAGCCCTTACTATGGCTACACCTTC
13,TRBD2,TRBV27,TRBJ2-1,.,CASSLAGDNEQFF,TGTGCCAGCAGCCTAGCGGGAGACAATGAGCAGTTCTTC
16,TRBD1,TRBV10-3,TRBJ2-5,.,CAIKVRAGQGTETQYF,TGTGCCATCAAGGTCAGGGCCGGACAGGGGACAGAGACCCAGTACTTC
16,TRBD2,TRBV7-6,TRBJ2-3,.,CASSEGLAAITDTQYF,TGTGCCAGCAGCGAGGGACTAGCGGCGATCACAGATACGCAGTATTTT
14,TRBD1,TRBV11-3,TRBJ1-1,.,CASSETGVGTEAFF,TGTGCCAGCAGCGAAACAGGGGTGGGCACTGAAGCTTTCTTT
16,.,TRBV7-9,TRBJ2-2,many,CASSPRVPRATGELFF,TGTGCCAGCAGCCCCCGGGTCCCTAGAGCCACCGGGGAGCTGTTTTTT
14,.,TRBV6-2/TRBV6-3,TRBJ2-7,few,CASSYSSSSYEQYF,TGTGCCAGCAGTTACTCGAGCAGCTCCTACGAGCAGTACTTC
16,.,TRBV21-1,TRBJ2-7,.,CASTSTPDRASYEQYF,TGTGCCAGCACTTCAACCCCCGACAGGGCGTCCTACGAGCAGTACTTC
13,.,TRBV10-3,TRBJ2-7,many,CAIGGRESYEQYF,TGTGCCATCGGAGGCAGAGAGTCCTACGAGCAGTACTTC
13,.,TRBV11-2,TRBJ2-1,.,CASSLDEGNEQFF,TGTGCCAGCAGCTTAGATGAGGGCAATGAGCAGTTCTTC
16,TRBD2,TRBV11-2,TRBJ2-3,few,CASSQERDASTDTQYF,TGTGCCAGCAGCCAAGAGCGGGATGCTAGCACAGATACGCAGTATTTT
14,.,TRBV10-3,TRBJ2-1,many,CAISEGGGRNEQFF,TGTGCCATCAGTGAAGGGGGGGGCCGGAATGAGCAGTTCTTC
14,.,TRBV6-5,TRBJ2-5,few,CASSYSPEQETQYF,TGTGCCAGCAGTTACTCGCCAGAACAAGAGACCCAGTACTTC
17,TRBD2,TRBV28,TRBJ2-5,.,CASSSTRGLAGEETQYF,TGTGCCAGCAGTTCAACCAGGGGACTAGCGGGAGAAGAGACCCAGTACTTC
15,TRBD1,TRBV4-3,TRBJ2-7,.,CASNQDRQGSYEQYF,TGCGCCAGCAACCAAGATCGACAGGGGTCCTACGAGCAGTACTTC
14,.,TRBV5-1,TRBJ2-7,many,CASSLNPDILEQYF,TGCGCCAGCAGCTTGAATCCCGACATACTCGAGCAGTACTTC
15,.,TRBV29-1,TRBJ2-3,few,CSVDAGMIGADTQYF,TGCAGCGTTGATGCCGGGATGATTGGAGCAGATACGCAGTATTTT
20,TRBD2,TRBV9,TRBJ2-5,.,CASSVVSVPLAGDPQETQYF,TGTGCCAGCAGCGTAGTATCCGTTCCCCTAGCGGGGGACCCCCAAGAGACCCAGTACTTC
13,.,TRBV2,TRBJ2-1,many,CASSGGAYNEQFF,TGTGCCAGCAGCGGCGGGGCCTACAATGAGCAGTTCTTC
15,TRBD1,TRBV4-1,TRBJ2-7,many,CASRDWDREKNEQYF,TGCGCCAGCAGGGACTGGGACAGAGAAAAAAACGAGCAGTACTTC
13,.,TRBV18,TRBJ2-5,.,CASSQQSMETQYF,TGTGCCAGCTCACAGCAGTCGATGGAGACCCAGTACTTC
14,TRBD1,TRBV28,TRBJ2-7,few,CASVGTGISYEQYF,TGTGCCAGCGTTGGGACAGGGATTTCCTACGAGCAGTACTTC
12,.,TRBV7-6,TRBJ1-1,.,CASSLSGDEAFF,TGTGCCAGCAGCTTATCCGGGGATGAAGCTTTCTTT
13,.,TRBV20-1,TRBJ1-5,few,CSAPGHDNQPQHF,TGCAGTGCTCCCGGACACGACAATCAGCCCCAGCATTTT
14,TRBD1,TRBV29-1,TRBJ2-3,.,CSVFKGTGLDTQYF,TGCAGCGTTTTCAAAGGGACAGGGTTGGATACGCAGTATTTT
11,.,TRBV7-9,TRBJ2-7,.,CASSLGGPEYF,TGTGCCAGCAGCTTAGGCGGCCCGGAGTACTTC
15,.,TRBV21-1,TRBJ1-5,.,CASSKKKDRGQPQHF,TGTGCCAGCAGCAAAAAAAAGGACAGGGGCCAGCCCCAGCATTTT
17,TRBD2,TRBV7-9,TRBJ2-3,few,CASSGLLAGPSTDTQYF,TGTGCCAGCAGCGGTCTATTAGCGGGACCTAGCACAGATACGCAGTATTTT
16,.,TRBV27,TRBJ1-1,few,CASSLRTVGVRTEAFF,TGTGCCAGCAGTTTAAGGACAGTCGGCGTGAGGACTGAAGCTTTCTTT
15,TRBD2,TRBV7-2,TRBJ2-7,.,CASSLGRDYSYEQYF,TGTGCCAGCAGCTTAGGCCGGGACTATTCGTACGAGCAGTACTTC
19,TRBD1,TRBV28,TRBJ1-1,few,CASSLYGQGATFSNTEAFF,TGTGCCAGCAGTTTATACGGACAGGGGGCAACTTTTTCGAACACTGAAGCTTTCTTT
15,TRBD2,TRBV14,TRBJ2-1,many,CASSQDSGDYNEQFF,TGTGCCAGCAGCCAAGATAGCGGGGACTACAATGAGCAGTTCTTC